A selection of T cell receptor beta chains follows, all from one sample in a study of blood T cell repertoires in COVID-19. Here immunoSEQ multiplex PCR was the method, and the copy in TCRdb shows in-frame clones only, minus some. The sample records fewer than 65,000 clones, roughly 90% being singletons. The sample taken for sequencing was peripheral blood. The receptors stem from a man aged 55 to 70 with acute or convalescent COVID-19. Both conserved end residues are part of each CDR3. The order of the fields is D gene, clone size, V gene, J gene, CDR3 protein, CDR3 DNA. D genes are given only for firm matches. The size entry is marked missing in some rows and otherwise reads once, few, many or a size class.

d_gene: NA; abundance: NA; v_gene: TRBV6-2/TRBV6-3; j_gene: TRBJ2-7; CDR3aa: CASSYSSGYLYEQYF; CDR3nt: TGTGCCAGCAGTTACTCGTCCGGGTACCTTTACGAGCAGTACTTC
d_gene: TRBD1; abundance: NA; v_gene: TRBV11-3; j_gene: TRBJ1-1; CDR3aa: CASSPLQGDSTEAFF; CDR3nt: TGTGCCAGCAGCCCTTTGCAGGGGGATAGCACTGAAGCTTTCTTT
d_gene: TRBD2; abundance: NA; v_gene: TRBV5-1; j_gene: TRBJ2-1; CDR3aa: CASSRGAGDRWASQSSYNEQFF; CDR3nt: TGCGCCAGCAGCCGGGGCGCGGGGGATCGATGGGCGTCCCAGTCCTCCTACAATGAGCAGTTCTTC
d_gene: NA; abundance: NA; v_gene: TRBV5-1; j_gene: TRBJ2-2; CDR3aa: CASSLTELNTGELFF; CDR3nt: TGCGCCAGCAGCTTGACAGAATTGAACACCGGGGAGCTGTTTTTT
d_gene: TRBD1; abundance: NA; v_gene: TRBV19; j_gene: TRBJ2-5; CDR3aa: CASSGTGGIGETQYF; CDR3nt: TGTGCCAGTAGCGGGACAGGGGGTATAGGAGAGACCCAGTACTTC
d_gene: NA; abundance: NA; v_gene: TRBV19; j_gene: TRBJ2-3; CDR3aa: CASSNLAPNTQYF; CDR3nt: TGTGCCAGTAGTAACCTAGCTCCAAATACGCAGTATTTT
d_gene: NA; abundance: NA; v_gene: TRBV29-1; j_gene: TRBJ2-3; CDR3aa: CSVESGVGTDTQYF; CDR3nt: TGCAGCGTTGAAAGTGGTGTAGGCACAGATACGCAGTATTTT
d_gene: TRBD2; abundance: NA; v_gene: TRBV4-3; j_gene: TRBJ2-7; CDR3aa: CASSQVTSGGRSSYEQYF; CDR3nt: TGCGCCAGCAGCCAAGTAACTAGCGGGGGGAGGAGCTCCTACGAGCAGTACTTC
d_gene: TRBD1; abundance: medium-sized; v_gene: TRBV11-2; j_gene: TRBJ2-2; CDR3aa: CASSPRTGVGTGELFF; CDR3nt: TGTGCCAGCAGCCCTAGGACAGGGGTGGGCACCGGGGAGCTGTTTTTT
d_gene: TRBD1; abundance: NA; v_gene: TRBV10-3; j_gene: TRBJ1-6; CDR3aa: CAISEGQGYNSPLHF; CDR3nt: TGTGCCATCAGTGAGGGACAGGGTTATAATTCACCCCTCCACTTT
d_gene: NA; abundance: NA; v_gene: TRBV27; j_gene: TRBJ1-1; CDR3aa: CASSLGGGNTEAFF; CDR3nt: TGTGCCAGCAGTTTAGGGGGGGGGAACACTGAAGCTTTCTTT
d_gene: NA; abundance: NA; v_gene: TRBV9; j_gene: TRBJ1-4; CDR3aa: CASSVSDGATNEKLFF; CDR3nt: TGTGCCAGCAGCGTATCGGACGGGGCAACTAATGAAAAACTGTTTTTT
d_gene: NA; abundance: NA; v_gene: TRBV15; j_gene: TRBJ1-5; CDR3aa: CATSSLLGAQHF; CDR3nt: TGTGCCACCAGCAGTCTGCTCGGGGCCCAGCATTTT
d_gene: NA; abundance: NA; v_gene: TRBV10-2; j_gene: TRBJ2-1; CDR3aa: CASSFETGRSYNEQFF; CDR3nt: TGCGCCAGCAGTTTTGAGACAGGGAGGTCTTACAATGAGCAGTTCTTC
d_gene: TRBD1; abundance: NA; v_gene: TRBV2; j_gene: TRBJ1-4; CDR3aa: CASRGTGFYEKLFF; CDR3nt: TGTGCCAGCAGGGGGACAGGGTTTTATGAAAAACTGTTTTTT
d_gene: NA; abundance: once; v_gene: TRBV5-4; j_gene: TRBJ2-7; CDR3aa: CASSQEPSAGSYEQYF; CDR3nt: TGTGCCAGCAGCCAAGAGCCGTCTGCGGGCTCCTACGAGCAGTACTTC
d_gene: NA; abundance: NA; v_gene: TRBV2; j_gene: TRBJ2-2; CDR3aa: CASSRDRANTGELFF; CDR3nt: TGTGCCAGCAGTCGCGACAGAGCGAACACCGGGGAGCTGTTTTTT
d_gene: TRBD1; abundance: NA; v_gene: TRBV6-5; j_gene: TRBJ1-1; CDR3aa: CASSREGQKNTEAFF; CDR3nt: TGTGCCAGCAGTCGTGAGGGACAGAAAAACACTGAAGCTTTCTTT
d_gene: TRBD2; abundance: NA; v_gene: TRBV2; j_gene: TRBJ2-2; CDR3aa: CASILELAAGELFF; CDR3nt: TGTGCCAGCATCCTAGAGCTAGCGGCCGGGGAGCTGTTTTTT
d_gene: TRBD2; abundance: NA; v_gene: TRBV4-1; j_gene: TRBJ2-7; CDR3aa: CASSQGLAGSYEQYF; CDR3nt: TGCGCCAGCAGCCAAGGACTAGCGGGGTCCTACGAGCAGTACTTC
d_gene: NA; abundance: NA; v_gene: TRBV29-1; j_gene: TRBJ1-1; CDR3aa: CSVAGLNTEAFF; CDR3nt: TGCAGCGTCGCAGGTCTGAACACTGAAGCTTTCTTT
d_gene: NA; abundance: NA; v_gene: TRBV27; j_gene: TRBJ2-3; CDR3aa: CASGYRARDTQYF; CDR3nt: TGTGCCAGCGGCTACAGGGCGAGGGATACGCAGTATTTT
d_gene: NA; abundance: few; v_gene: TRBV5-1; j_gene: TRBJ2-5; CDR3aa: CASRRVDYETQYF; CDR3nt: TGCGCCAGCCGACGGGTGGATTACGAGACCCAGTACTTC
d_gene: NA; abundance: NA; v_gene: TRBV29-1; j_gene: TRBJ1-2; CDR3aa: CSVAPDNYGYTF; CDR3nt: TGCAGCGTTGCCCCAGATAACTATGGCTACACCTTC
d_gene: NA; abundance: NA; v_gene: TRBV9; j_gene: TRBJ2-7; CDR3aa: CASSVGSPMSYHEQYF; CDR3nt: TGTGCCAGCAGCGTAGGAAGTCCAATGAGCTACCACGAGCAGTACTTC
d_gene: NA; abundance: NA; v_gene: TRBV27; j_gene: TRBJ1-5; CDR3aa: CASSFTGYSNQPQHF; CDR3nt: TGTGCCAGCAGTTTCACAGGCTATAGCAATCAGCCCCAGCATTTT
d_gene: NA; abundance: NA; v_gene: TRBV7-8; j_gene: TRBJ1-2; CDR3aa: CATHHEYRDIYGYTF; CDR3nt: TGTGCCACCCACCACGAATACCGGGACATATATGGCTACACCTTC
d_gene: TRBD1; abundance: NA; v_gene: TRBV28; j_gene: TRBJ1-3; CDR3aa: CASSVGQASGNTIYF; CDR3nt: TGTGCCAGCAGCGTGGGACAGGCATCAGGGAACACCATATATTTT